The clone carrying this T cell receptor (beta chain) was seen only a few times. The target antigen is unknown. Through template switching, a universal primer site was introduced, and the cDNA contained unique molecular identifiers. TCRdb called the 5' RACE reads again in MiXCR, with one record for every CDR3 protein. The sample contains 400,000 to 550,000 distinct CDR3 sequences, approximately 24% of which appear only once. The sample is drawn from a study of identical twins. Per the germline V gene, CDR1 is DFQATT and CDR2 is SNEGSKA (reference sequence). The junction had 9 bases not matched to a gene; V was cut back by 6 bases and J by 5 bases. The length of the CDR3 is 16 residues. Study-wide results and caveats: Cord blood beta clonotypes present at high abundance carried fewer insertions; no such pattern appeared in memory repertoires.

These data were also reused for a study on T cells expressing NK-cell markers.

The source of this sequence is a young woman in good health. The material sequenced was CD4+ T cells sorted from blood. The chain has TRBV20-1 and TRBJ2-1; 14 nucleotides line up with TRBD2. The CDR3 region is CSADLATSGRDNEQFF. The CDR3 DNA sequence: TGCAGTGCCGATCTTGCGACTAGCGGGAGGGACAATGAGCAGTTCTTC.